This T cell receptor beta chain was identified in a study of technical replicates of blood from four donors. TCRdb's copy holds only in-frame clones and misses some; the assay was immunoSEQ multiplex PCR. The sample yields 75,000 to 95,000 clones, about 94% seen once. V lost 4 bases, J lost 7 bases, and 13 bases lay in between. The CDR3 is 14 amino acids. Germline CDR1 reads WNHNN; CDR2 reads SYGVQD (reference sequence). The sequence derives from a human donor in good health. The chain employs TRBV10-1 and TRBJ2-2, with D possibly TRBD1 on 5 matching bases. The sample consisted of T cells isolated from PBMCs. The chain's CDR3 is CASSGPGKGGELFF. The CDR3 DNA sequence: TGCGCCAGCAGTGGCCCAGGGAAGGGCGGGGAGCTGTTTTTT.